A selection of T cell receptor beta chains follows, all from one sample in a study of T cell responses to AZD1222 COVID-19 vaccine. TCRdb keeps only in-frame clones here, not all; method: immunoSEQ multiplex PCR. The table records 110,000 to 150,000 clones, approximately 92% of them present only once. Sequenced here: peripheral blood, sampled on day 0 of AZD1222 vaccination. The receptors were sampled from an adult in good health. The CDR3 runs from the conserved cysteine through the conserved F or W.

j_gene	v_gene	CDR3aa
TRBJ2-7	TRBV5-5	CASSGRFYEQYF
TRBJ2-3	TRBV6-1	CASSEAADPSTDTQYF
TRBJ1-1	TRBV18	CASSPRTGENTEAFF
TRBJ1-1	TRBV5-1	CASSLKGVTEAFF
TRBJ2-3	TRBV4-1	CASRSRRTDTQYF
TRBJ2-7	TRBV19	CASSTPRDYVPYEQYF
TRBJ1-1	TRBV19	CASSIGTGVDTEAFF
TRBJ2-5	TRBV3-1/TRBV3-2	CASSLSPASGSVGETQYF
TRBJ2-1	TRBV4-2	CASSQDGSTSYNEQFF
TRBJ1-5	TRBV27	CAVPGQGLNQPQHF
TRBJ1-2	TRBV4-2	CASSQDTDLLNYGYTF
TRBJ1-1	TRBV11-2	CASSYLGPANTEAFF
TRBJ1-5	TRBV2	CASSESEEPQHF
TRBJ2-7	TRBV14	CASSQNRLPGSEQYF
TRBJ2-2	TRBV19	CASSMGGSGTGELFF
TRBJ1-1	TRBV28	CASSSSRPKGKAFF
TRBJ1-6	TRBV30	CAWTGQSNSPLHF
TRBJ2-2	TRBV4-1	CASSQGLDMSGELFF
TRBJ2-2	TRBV3-1/TRBV3-2	CASSLTEGTTGELFF
TRBJ2-5	TRBV11-2	CASSWGLAGTQYF
TRBJ1-5	TRBV19	CASSRGWRSGNQPQHF
TRBJ1-4	TRBV19	CASSIPSGTAYYKLFF